This T cell receptor (beta chain) was sequenced during a study of CD8 T cells in ankylosing spondylitis. Germline lookup yields CDR1 SGHRS and CDR2 YFSETQ. J gave up 4 bases and V 5 bases, and 5 bases lay outside the gene matches. CDR3 length: 14 amino acids. General study points: Significant enrichment of disease-linked clones was reportedly seen in matched ankylosing spondylitis synovial fluid.

One entry per CDR3 protein, called by TCRdb with MiXCR from the 5' RACE reads. The profile shows roughly 170,000 distinct CDR3 sequences, just over 9.5% of them singletons. Comments on this clonotype: No antigen is known for it.

The source of this sequence is a female donor with ankylosing spondylitis or in good health (not recorded which). V usage is TRBV5-1 and J usage is TRBJ2-7, with 11 bases fitting TRBD1. Sequenced material: blood, either unsorted or a sorted T cell fraction (not recorded which). CDR3 region: CASSAGTGGYEQYF. In DNA form, the CDR3 reads TGCGCCAGCAGTGCCGGGACAGGGGGATACGAGCAGTACTTC.